Below, 6 T cell receptor beta chains from the same sample are listed, as sequenced in a study of cytomegalovirus exposure and HLA in healthy donors. PCR employed 60 Vbeta and 13 Jbeta primers. TCRdb's copy holds only in-frame clones and misses some; the assay was immunoSEQ multiplex PCR. The data contain some 180,000 clones, roughly 70% of them singletons. The sequenced sample was PBMCs. The receptors were sampled from a woman younger than 35 in good health and CMV-seropositive.

There are a few counts of this clone. The CDR3 region is CASSPGTGNGYTF. The CDR3 DNA is TGTGCCAGCAGCCCCGGGACAGGGAATGGCTACACCTTC. This rearrangement joins TRBV7-8 to TRBJ1-2; 9 nucleotides match TRBD1. There are 13 residues in the CDR3. V lost 5 bases to trimming and J lost 6 bases; unmatched junction nucleotides: 4. CDR1 and CDR2 (germline): SGHVS, FQNEAQ.

The sample holds a few counts of this clone. The chain has TRBV7-2 and TRBJ2-7; 10 bases match TRBD2. V lost 5 bases to trimming and J lost 5 bases; unmatched junction nucleotides: 6. Germline CDR1 is SGHTA and CDR2 is FQGNSA. The CDR3 is made up of 14 amino acids. CDR3 sequence: CASSPSGTSDEQYF. As DNA, the CDR3 is TGTGCCAGCAGCCCCTCCGGGACTAGCGACGAGCAGTACTTC.

This clone was observed a handful of times. J is TRBJ2-7 and V is TRBV11-2, with 10 bases fitting TRBD1. V gave up 4 bases and J gave up 4 bases; unmatched junction bases: 7. CDR3 length: 15 amino acids. Germline CDR1 and CDR2: SGHAT and FQNNGV. CDR3 residues: CASSSRDRGGYEQYF. CDR3 DNA sequence: TGTGCCAGCAGCTCCCGGGACAGGGGAGGGTACGAGCAGTACTTC.

The chain combines TRBV13 with TRBJ1-3; D remains unclear. The V gene's germline CDR1 is PRHDT and CDR2 FYEKMQ (reference sequence). The CDR3 covers 13 residues. V dropped 5 bases and J dropped 11 bases, with 16 bases sitting between them. DNA of the CDR3: TGTGCCAGCAGCGGCCAAGAGGTAGACGCCATATATTTT. Encoded protein: CASSGQEVDAIYF.

This clone was counted only a few times. The gene calls are TRBV4-3 and TRBJ2-7; 8 bases map to TRBD1. CDR1 and CDR2 from the germline V gene are LGHNA and YSLEER. The CDR3 is 14 amino acids. V shed 5 bases and J 2 bases; nucleotides not matched to a gene: 5. In DNA form, the CDR3 reads TGCGCCAGCAGCATCGGACAGGGCCCCTACGAGCAGTACTTC. Translating gives CASSIGQGPYEQYF.

Concerning this clone: One junction end disagrees with the germline gene, perhaps due to a read error. This chain links TRBV7-9 with TRBJ2-7; 10 bases agree with TRBD1. Germline CDR1 reads SEHNR; CDR2 reads FQNEAQ (reference sequence). This CDR3 has 14 residues. CDR3 protein: CSSSSWTGGNEQYF. The CDR3 region has the DNA TGTTCCAGCAGCTCCTGGACAGGGGGGAACGAGCAGTACTTC.